This passage covers 29 T cell receptor beta chains from one sample sequenced in a study of T-cell reconstitution after alpha-beta-depleted transplantation in children. Unique molecular identifiers tagged the TCRbeta library. TCRdb re-called the PCR reads with MiXCR, one entry per CDR3 protein. Seen here are about 540,000 distinct CDR3 sequences, approximately 20% observed once, and the top ten hold 2.5% to 4%. The sample consisted of PBMCs from the stem cell graft donor, taken from the stem cell graft. These TCRs come from a human donor who donated a stem cell graft to a child with acute lymphoblastic leukemia.

This clonotype was observed a few times. The V gene is TRBV27, the J gene TRBJ2-7; D gene unclear. The CDR3 runs to 17 residues. Trimming removed 2 bases at V and 2 bases at J, with 19 bases between. Per germline, CDR1 MNHEY and CDR2 SMNVEV (reference sequence). Here the CDR3 reads CASSLGDPTSFTYEQYF. The CDR3 DNA reads as TGTGCCAGCAGTTTAGGTGACCCAACCTCCTTCACCTACGAGCAGTACTTC.

The chain links TRBV11-2 to TRBJ2-1, with 11 nucleotides matching TRBD2. With V trimmed by 7 bases and J by 6 bases, 8 bases remained unmatched. Germline-derived CDR1 and CDR2 are SGHAT and FQNNGV. CDR3 length: 15 residues. The CDR3 nucleotides are TGTGCCAGCACCATACTAGCGGGAGTACCCAATGAGCAGTTCTTC. Amino acid sequence: CASTILAGVPNEQFF.

This chain connects TRBV2 to TRBJ2-7, with D possibly being TRBD2 (6 bases). Trimming removed 4 bases at V and 1 base at J, with 17 bases between. Germline V gene sequence: CDR1 SNHLY, CDR2 FYNNEI. The CDR3 covers 16 residues. CDR3 DNA sequence: TGTGCCAGCAGTGGCCTCCGGGACTTCTATTCCTACGAGCAGTACTTC. Translated, it gives CASSGLRDFYSYEQYF.

This clonotype was counted between two and nine times. The chain combines TRBV27 with TRBJ1-2; D is unresolved. The V end lost 8 bases, the J end lost 6 bases, and 10 bases lay between the germline ends. Germline values: CDR1 MNHEY, CDR2 SMNVEV (reference sequence). There are 11 residues in the CDR3. The CDR3 here is CASFTFNGYTF. DNA of the CDR3: TGTGCCAGCTTTACATTCAATGGCTACACCTTC.

This clonotype has a handful of counts. The CDR3 DNA follows: TGTGCCAGCAGCCGGTGGTGGAACACTGAAGCTTTCTTT. This gives the protein CASSRWWNTEAFF. This chain joins TRBV14 and TRBJ1-1; D not resolved. Trimming took 4 bases from V and 1 from J, leaving 7 bases between them. CDR3 length: 13 residues. Per germline, CDR1 SGHDN and CDR2 FVKESK.

In DNA, the CDR3 is TGTGCCAGCGGACTAGCCCGCGGGGAGCAGTACTTC. Its translation: CASGLARGEQYF. The chain has TRBV6-5 and TRBJ2-7; TRBD2 agrees at 8 bases. Germline-derived CDR1 and CDR2 are MNHEY and SVGAGI. The CDR3 is made up of 12 amino acids. V dropped 8 bases and J dropped 7; count of bases not matched to a gene: 7.

This clonotype was counted between two and nine times. The V and J genes are TRBV20-1 and TRBJ2-5; D is unresolved. The CDR3 has 17 residues. CDR1 is DFQATT, CDR2 SNEGSKA, per germline (reference sequence). The V end was cut by 3 bases, the J end by 5 bases, with 25 bases between. This chain's CDR3 is CSASPRPRISVGETQYF. CDR3 nucleotide sequence: TGCAGTGCTAGCCCCAGGCCCCGCATTAGTGTAGGGGAGACCCAGTACTTC.

This clonotype was counted a few times. This chain joins TRBV7-9 and TRBJ2-7; 7 bases fit TRBD2. Germline V lookup: CDR1 SEHNR, CDR2 FQNEAQ (reference sequence). The CDR3 contains 14 residues. J lost 3 bases, V lost 2 bases, and 4 bases had no gene match. The chain's CDR3 is CASSLLSGGYEQYF. The CDR3 DNA reads TGTGCCAGCAGCTTACTCTCGGGAGGCTACGAGCAGTACTTC.

This clonotype was seen many times. This sequence joins TRBV3-1 and TRBJ2-5; the D is unclear. This CDR3 region has 11 residues. In germline, CDR1 is LGHDT, CDR2 YNNKEL (reference sequence). V lost 0 bases, J lost 4 bases, and 0 bases lay in between. The CDR3, as DNA: TGTGCCAGCAGCCAAGAAGAGACCCAGTACTTC. This gives the protein CASSQEETQYF.

This sequence joins TRBV27 and TRBJ2-5; D is perhaps TRBD2 (7 bases). V lost 2 bases and J lost 5, with 18 bases in between. The CDR3 has 16 residues. Germline V gene lookup returns CDR1 MNHEY and CDR2 SMNVEV (reference sequence). The CDR3 DNA reads as TGTGCCAGCAGTTTACTTTCTGGGGGGGCCAGGGAGACCCAGTACTTC. Residues: CASSLLSGGARETQYF.

There are a few counts of this clonotype. This chain uses TRBV29-1 with TRBJ1-4; D might be TRBD1 (6 bases). Germline V gene sequence: CDR1 SQVTM, CDR2 ANQGSEA. V was shortened by 7 bases and J by 3 bases, with 18 bases between the two germline ends. This CDR3 spans 15 amino acids. CDR3 DNA sequence: TGCAGCGGGAGGGGGGGGCGTAACGCTAATGAAAAACTGTTTTTT. As protein: CSGRGGRNANEKLFF.

This clonotype was detected a few times. J is TRBJ1-5 and V is TRBV7-9, with a tentative D call TRBD1 (5 bases). CDR1 and CDR2 from the germline V gene are SEHNR and FQNEAQ (reference sequence). This CDR3 contains 15 residues. Trimming cost V 5 bases and J 7 bases, with 18 bases left between them. This chain's CDR3 is CASSRGGGSGQPQHF. The CDR3 DNA reads TGTGCCAGCAGCCGTGGGGGGGGTTCCGGGCAGCCCCAGCATTTT. Full variable domain (remainder filled in from reference TRBV7-9 and TRBJ1-5): DTGVSQNPRHKITKRGQNVTFRCDPISEHNRLYWYRQTLGQGPEFLTYFQNEAQLEKSRLLSDRFSAERPKGSFSTLEIQRTEQGDSAMYLCASSRGGGSGQPQHFGDGTRLSIL.

This clonotype showed up just a few times. This chain joins TRBV12-3 or TRBV12-4 and TRBJ1-6; D gene uncertain. The CDR3 loop spans 16 amino acids. Deletions cut 3 bases from V and 4 bases from J, with 13 bases between. This CDR3 is CASSFGAGVYNSPLHF. DNA of the CDR3: TGTGCCAGCAGTTTTGGAGCGGGCGTTTATAATTCACCCCTCCACTTT.

The chain links TRBV12-3 or TRBV12-4 to TRBJ2-3; TRBD1 is a possible D gene (6 bases). CDR3 size: 15 residues. Trimming pared 3 bases from V and 6 bases from J, leaving 16 bases between. The CDR3 spells CASSFPSQGKDTQYF. The CDR3, as DNA: TGTGCCAGCAGTTTCCCTTCCCAGGGGAAGGATACGCAGTATTTT.

This rearrangement joins TRBV5-1 to TRBJ1-2; 9 nucleotides match TRBD1. CDR1 SGHRS and CDR2 YFSETQ come from the germline V gene. This CDR3 spans 14 amino acids. V trimming: 3 bases; J trimming: 4 bases; junction bases outside the gene matches: 4. CDR3 nucleotide sequence: TGCGCCAGCAGCTGGGACAGGGTGTCCTATGGCTACACCTTC. Protein: CASSWDRVSYGYTF.

This clonotype was recorded many times. This chain joins TRBV29-1 and TRBJ1-2; TRBD1 matches at 10 bases. V gave up 7 bases and J gave up 5 bases; unmatched junction bases: 16. This CDR3 is built from 16 residues. Germline V CDR1 and CDR2: SQVTM, ANQGSEA. The CDR3 region is CSARSPGQGGRYGYTF. In nucleotides, the CDR3 is TGCAGCGCCCGCTCTCCCGGACAGGGGGGAAGGTATGGCTACACCTTC.

J is TRBJ2-1 and V is TRBV7-2; 14 bases fit TRBD2. The CDR3 loop spans 17 amino acids. Trimming cost V 5 bases and J 9 bases; bases outside gene matches: 12. Germline values: CDR1 SGHTA, CDR2 FQGNSA. CDR3 loop: CASSAISTSGRAREQFF. The CDR3 DNA reads as TGTGCCAGCAGCGCAATTTCGACTAGCGGGAGGGCCCGTGAGCAGTTCTTC.

The chain is built from TRBV7-9 and TRBJ1-5; D not certain. V gave up 5 bases and J gave up 4 bases, with 12 bases separating them. This CDR3 has 14 amino acids. CDR1 SEHNR and CDR2 FQNEAQ come from the germline V gene (reference sequence). The chain's CDR3 is CASSTAAVNQPQHF. DNA for the CDR3: TGTGCCAGCAGCACCGCAGCCGTTAATCAGCCCCAGCATTTT.

The chain has TRBV12-5 and TRBJ2-1; TRBD1 matches 9 bases. CDR3 length equals 18 residues. The germline V gene has CDR1 LGHNT and CDR2 FRNRAP. With 1 base clipped from V and 0 bases from J, the junction kept 7 bases outside the gene matches. The CDR3 DNA reads as TGTGCTAGTGGTTTGGAGATCGGACAGGGGAGCTCCTACAATGAGCAGTTCTTC. Protein: CASGLEIGQGSSYNEQFF.

CDR3 sequence: CASNMAGGSTDTQYF. The CDR3 nucleotides read TGTGCCAGCAACATGGCCGGGGGGAGCACAGATACGCAGTATTTT. The V gene is TRBV11-2, the J gene TRBJ2-3; 7 nucleotides line up with TRBD2. There are 15 residues in the CDR3. Germline CDR1 reads SGHAT; CDR2 reads FQNNGV. Losses at the gene ends were 7 bases for V and 0 bases for J; bases not matched to a gene: 7.

The CDR3 sequence: CASGSRTDTQYF. The CDR3 DNA reads as TGTGCCAGCGGGTCTCGCACAGATACGCAGTATTTT. The chain joins TRBV7-2 to TRBJ2-3; D gene unclear. Looked up from germline, CDR1 is SGHTA and CDR2 is FQGNSA. CDR3 length: 12 amino acids. V lost 8 bases and J 1 base, leaving 7 bases between the germline ends.

This chain connects TRBV7-9 to TRBJ2-4; D unresolved. The CDR3 totals 14 residues. Germline loops: CDR1 SEHNR, CDR2 FQNEAQ (reference sequence). V shed 1 base and J shed 8 bases, with 12 bases lying between them. This CDR3 reads CASSLGLGFDIQYF. The CDR3 region has the DNA TGTGCCAGCAGCTTAGGACTGGGGTTCGACATTCAGTACTTC. The whole variable domain, remainder taken from reference TRBV7-9 and TRBJ2-4, is DTGVSQNPRHKITKRGQNVTFRCDPISEHNRLYWYRQTLGQGPEFLTYFQNEAQLEKSRLLSDRFSAERPKGSFSTLEIQRTEQGDSAMYLCASSLGLGFDIQYFGAGTRLSVL.

The gene calls are TRBV7-2 and TRBJ2-2; D possibly corresponds to TRBD1 (6 bases). The germline V gene has CDR1 SGHTA and CDR2 FQGNSA. This CDR3 comprises 15 residues. V was trimmed by 5 bases and J by 2 bases, leaving 12 bases between them. In nucleotides, the CDR3 is TGTGCCAGCAGCACCTGGACAGTTAACACCGGGGAGCTGTTTTTT. Translation gives CASSTWTVNTGELFF.

This clonotype was observed at least ten times. For the CDR3, the DNA is TGTGCCACCAGCAGAGAGGCGCTGCTAGCGGGAGTAAACAATGAGCAGTTCTTC. Translating it yields CATSREALLAGVNNEQFF. The chain employs TRBV15 and TRBJ2-1; 10 nucleotides agree with TRBD2. The CDR3 covers 18 residues. Losses at the gene ends were 0 bases for V and 5 bases for J; bases not matched to a gene: 10. Germline V CDR1 and CDR2: LNHNV, YYDKDF (reference sequence).

This clonotype has a handful of counts. V is TRBV12-3 or TRBV12-4 and J is TRBJ2-6; perhaps D is TRBD1 or TRBD2 (5 bases each). The CDR3 is 17 amino acids. The V gene lost 3 bases and the J gene lost 0 bases, with 12 bases spanning the gap. The CDR3 sequence: CASSFWGSASGANVLTF. For the CDR3, the DNA is TGTGCCAGCAGTTTTTGGGGGAGTGCCTCTGGGGCCAACGTCCTGACTTTC.

This clonotype was counted between two and nine times. The V and J genes are TRBV12-3 or TRBV12-4 and TRBJ2-2, with 9 positions matching TRBD2. The junction had 7 bases not matched to a gene; V was cut back by 2 bases and J by 6 bases. The CDR3 contains 16 residues. This CDR3 reads CASSLWASGKAGELFF. CDR3 DNA sequence: TGTGCCAGCAGTTTATGGGCTAGCGGGAAGGCCGGGGAGCTGTTTTTT.

The CDR3 reads CASSPKQVELSYEQYF. The CDR3 DNA reads TGTGCCAGCAGCCCTAAACAGGTTGAGTTGTCCTACGAGCAGTACTTC. The genes are TRBV12-3 or TRBV12-4 and TRBJ2-7; possibly TRBD1 for D (5 bases). This CDR3 is 16 amino acids long. Trimming removed 6 bases from V and 1 base from J, with 19 bases in between.

CDR3 nucleotides: TGTGCCAGCAGCTTGGACCCCGGCCGGGAAAAACTGTTTTTT. It translates to CASSLDPGREKLFF. This rearrangement joins TRBV16 to TRBJ1-4; D gene ambiguous. Trimming left V 5 bases short and J 8 bases short, with 15 bases between. This CDR3 region has 14 residues. Germline V gives CDR1 KGHSY, CDR2 FQNENV.

This chain links TRBV30 with TRBJ2-2, with unresolved D. CDR1 and CDR2 (germline): GTSNPN, SVGIG (reference sequence). The ends were cut back, 2 bases at V and 7 bases at J, with 11 bases in the middle. This CDR3 spans 13 amino acids. CDR3 loop: CAWSPQDLGELFF. CDR3 nucleotides: TGTGCCTGGAGTCCTCAGGATCTCGGGGAGCTGTTTTTT.